Below, one T cell receptor beta chain is given with its context. Its antigen is still unknown. Primed by a sample-barcoded 5' primer and a J-beta primer mix, a second PCR proceeded for 7 to 11 cycles. A single record per CDR3 protein comes from TCRdb applying MiXCR to the 5' RACE reads. Of under 1,000,000 distinct CDR3 sequences listed, around 36% are singletons. The CDR3 consists of 14 residues. Trimming stripped 5 bases from V and 4 bases from J, with 11 bases between. Germline V CDR1 and CDR2: SEHNR, FQNEAQ (reference sequence). The record originates from a study of blood T cells in healthy people across ages. Study results and caveats: As naive T cell percentage varied, TCR beta diversity correlated strongly with it.

This sequence joins TRBV7-9 and TRBJ2-2; D is possibly TRBD1 (6 bases). The material sequenced was blood. This receptor was taken from a man between 18 and 29 years old in good health. CDR3 residues: CASSKGEGTGELFF. CDR3 coding DNA: TGTGCCAGCAGCAAGGGGGAAGGCACCGGGGAGCTGTTTTTT.